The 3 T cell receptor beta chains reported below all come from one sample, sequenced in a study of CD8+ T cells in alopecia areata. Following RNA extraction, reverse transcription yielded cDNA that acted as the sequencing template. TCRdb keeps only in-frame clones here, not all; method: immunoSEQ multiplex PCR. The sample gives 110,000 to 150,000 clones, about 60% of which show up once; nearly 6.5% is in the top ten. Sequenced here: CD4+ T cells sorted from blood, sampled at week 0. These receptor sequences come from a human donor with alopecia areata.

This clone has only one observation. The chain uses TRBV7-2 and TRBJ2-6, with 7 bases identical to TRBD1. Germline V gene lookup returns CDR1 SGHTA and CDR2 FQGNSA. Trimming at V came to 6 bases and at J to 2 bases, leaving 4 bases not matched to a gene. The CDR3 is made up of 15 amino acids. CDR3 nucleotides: TGTGCCAGCAGTAGAACAGGGGCTGGGGCCAACGTCCTGACTTTC. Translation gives CASSRTGAGANVLTF.

CDR3 sequence reads: CASRTGVYNSPLHF. CDR3 DNA sequence: TGTGCCAGCCGGACAGGTGTCTATAATTCACCCCTCCACTTT. The chain couples TRBV6-5 to TRBJ1-6; TRBD1 matches 7 bases. CDR1 MNHEY and CDR2 SVGAGI come from the germline V gene. The CDR3 has 14 amino acids. V was pared by 8 bases and J by 3 bases, with 4 bases of the junction left unmatched.

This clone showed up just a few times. The CDR3 DNA reads as TGTGCCTGGAGTGTGGACAGCCTCCCCTACGAGCAGTACTTC. This gives the protein CAWSVDSLPYEQYF. The V gene is TRBV30, the J gene TRBJ2-7; D is possibly TRBD1 (6 bases). There are 14 residues in the CDR3. The V and J ends lost 0 bases and 2 bases respectively, with 11 bases between them. In germline, CDR1 is GTSNPN, CDR2 SVGIG (reference sequence). The full variable domain, in which reference TRBV30 and TRBJ2-7 provide the parts outside the CDR3, is SQTIHQWPATLVQPVGSPLSLECTVEGTSNPNLYWYRQAAGRGLQLLFYSVGIGQISSEVPQNLSASRPQDRQFILSSKKLLLSDSGFYLCAWSVDSLPYEQYFGPGTRLTVT.